The sequence of this T cell receptor (beta chain) was determined in a study of blood T cell repertoires in COVID-19. Background on the study: Sites in the United States, Italy and Spain provided acute and convalescent COVID-19 samples.

V lost 5 bases, J lost 0 bases, and 9 bases lay in between. This CDR3 contains 14 residues. Germline lookup yields CDR1 LNHDA and CDR2 SQIVND (reference sequence). Assay used: immunoSEQ multiplex PCR; TCRdb lists only in-frame clones, some missing. The data hold around 300,000 clones, with about 86% observed a single time. The V and J genes are TRBV19 and TRBJ2-3; possibly TRBD2 for D (6 bases). The receptor was isolated from a woman aged 30 to 39 who had recovered from COVID-19. What was sequenced was peripheral blood. The CDR3 is CASSDGTSTDTQYF. In DNA, the CDR3 is TGTGCCAGTAGTGACGGGACTAGCACAGATACGCAGTATTTT.